This is a list of T cell receptor beta chains from one sample in a study of blood T cell repertoires in COVID-19. Some clones are missing from TCRdb's copy, which holds only in-frame ones; the method was immunoSEQ multiplex PCR. The repertoire consists of about 180,000 clones, with 65% to 90% occurring once and the leading ten covering about 8.6%. Sequencing was done on a sample of peripheral blood. These receptors came from a man aged 45 to 65 with active or convalescent COVID-19. Each CDR3 is given with its conserved first and last residue. A D gene is named only where the DNA matches it firmly.

j_gene: TRBJ2-6
d_gene: -
v_gene: TRBV6-5
CDR3nt: TGTGCCAGTAAAGCCAACTCTGGGGCCAACGTCCTGACTTTC
CDR3aa: CASKANSGANVLTF

j_gene: TRBJ2-1
d_gene: -
v_gene: TRBV6-2/TRBV6-3
CDR3nt: TGTGCCAGCAGCCGCCACCCGTCCATCCTTAGCAATGAGCAGTTCTTC
CDR3aa: CASSRHPSILSNEQFF

j_gene: TRBJ2-3
d_gene: TRBD1
v_gene: TRBV19
CDR3nt: TGTGCCAGTAGTAGGAACAGGGGGCGGACGGTCCCAGATACGCAGTATTTT
CDR3aa: CASSRNRGRTVPDTQYF

j_gene: TRBJ1-6
d_gene: -
v_gene: TRBV12-3/TRBV12-4
CDR3nt: TGTGCCAGCAGTTCCGACAGGCCCCTCCACTTT
CDR3aa: CASSSDRPLHF

j_gene: TRBJ1-3
d_gene: -
v_gene: TRBV6-5
CDR3nt: TGTGCCAGCAGTTATACGGGGGGCTCTGGAAACACCATATATTTT
CDR3aa: CASSYTGGSGNTIYF

j_gene: TRBJ2-1
d_gene: TRBD2
v_gene: TRBV7-7
CDR3nt: TGTGCCAGCAGCTCCCTAGCGGGAGCGGTCAATGAGCAGTTCTTC
CDR3aa: CASSSLAGAVNEQFF

j_gene: TRBJ2-3
d_gene: TRBD1
v_gene: TRBV27
CDR3nt: TGTGCCAGCCGCGGACAGGTATTAGATACGCAGTATTTT
CDR3aa: CASRGQVLDTQYF

j_gene: TRBJ1-3
d_gene: -
v_gene: TRBV7-9
CDR3nt: TGTGCCAGCAGCTTAGTCGGGGGGGCGCAAGGAAACACCATATATTTT
CDR3aa: CASSLVGGAQGNTIYF

j_gene: TRBJ1-2
d_gene: TRBD1
v_gene: TRBV11-2
CDR3nt: TGTGCCAGCAGCCCAGATGGGACAGCTTATGGCTACACCTTC
CDR3aa: CASSPDGTAYGYTF

j_gene: TRBJ2-2
d_gene: -
v_gene: TRBV10-3
CDR3nt: TGTGCCATCAGTGAACAGGGGAACACCGGGGAGCTGTTTTTT
CDR3aa: CAISEQGNTGELFF

j_gene: TRBJ1-1
d_gene: -
v_gene: TRBV7-3
CDR3nt: TGTGCCAGCAGCTCACAGCCTAACACTGAAGCTTTCTTT
CDR3aa: CASSSQPNTEAFF

j_gene: TRBJ2-3
d_gene: TRBD2
v_gene: TRBV30
CDR3nt: TGTGCCTGGAGTGTACTTCAGAGGGAGGGAGATACGCAGTATTTT
CDR3aa: CAWSVLQREGDTQYF

j_gene: TRBJ2-4
d_gene: TRBD1
v_gene: TRBV5-6
CDR3nt: TGTGCCAGCAGCGAAGGACAGGGGGAAAACATTCTGTACTTC
CDR3aa: CASSEGQGENILYF

j_gene: TRBJ1-6
d_gene: TRBD1
v_gene: TRBV11-2
CDR3nt: TGTGCCAGCAGCTTGCAGACAGGGTACAATTCACCCCTCCACTTT
CDR3aa: CASSLQTGYNSPLHF

j_gene: TRBJ1-5
d_gene: -
v_gene: TRBV5-5
CDR3nt: TGTGCCAGCAGCAGGCAGGCAGGGGCCAATCAGCCCCAGCATTTT
CDR3aa: CASSRQAGANQPQHF

j_gene: TRBJ2-3
d_gene: TRBD2
v_gene: TRBV7-9
CDR3nt: TGTGCCAGCAGCTTTAGCGGGGGAGGGACAGATACGCAGTATTTT
CDR3aa: CASSFSGGGTDTQYF

j_gene: TRBJ2-4
d_gene: -
v_gene: TRBV5-1
CDR3nt: TGCGCCAGCAGCTTGAGTCGGGACACTTCGGATAACATTCAGTACTTC
CDR3aa: CASSLSRDTSDNIQYF

j_gene: TRBJ1-6
d_gene: -
v_gene: TRBV6-5
CDR3nt: TGTGCCAGCAGACCCCCGGAGGGAAATTCACCCCTCCACTTT
CDR3aa: CASRPPEGNSPLHF

j_gene: TRBJ1-2
d_gene: -
v_gene: TRBV5-5
CDR3nt: TGTGCCAGCAGCGCAGGGGTGCGGTATGGCTACACCTTC
CDR3aa: CASSAGVRYGYTF

j_gene: TRBJ2-7
d_gene: -
v_gene: TRBV5-1
CDR3nt: TGCGCCAGCAGCCATGACAGTTCTTACGAGCAGTACTTC
CDR3aa: CASSHDSSYEQYF